The rows below give T cell receptor beta chains drawn from one sample of a study of radiation and T cells in renal cell carcinoma. Data came from immunoSEQ multiplex PCR; TCRdb stores just in-frame clones and leaves some out. The sample includes 120,000 or so clones, around 82% of them seen just once. This specimen consisted of blood, obtained from a patient whose treatment included radiotherapy and nephrectomy. Every receptor here comes from a man in his fifties or sixties with renal cell carcinoma. CDR3s leave out the opening cysteine and the closing phenylalanine or tryptophan.

len	v_gene	j_gene	CDR3aa
12	TRBV6-5	TRBJ1-1	ASSPGTPGAEAF
13	TRBV7-3	TRBJ2-1	ASSRDRSQANEQF
11	TRBV7-3	TRBJ2-7	ASSLAPGDEQY
12	TRBV28	TRBJ2-7	ASILSGSSYEQY
14	TRBV4-1	TRBJ1-2	ASSQDVGGRGAGYT
17	TRBV4-2	TRBJ2-7	ASSQEFSPLAGGFYEQY
12	TRBV7-2	TRBJ1-1	ASSLGGPKTEAF
9	TRBV20-1	TRBJ2-1	SVNPGAEQF
14	TRBV2	TRBJ2-7	ASSGTSGSLGYEQY
12	TRBV19	TRBJ2-5	ASSIGGGKETQY
13	TRBV2	TRBJ1-4	ASSGRTGEGEKLF